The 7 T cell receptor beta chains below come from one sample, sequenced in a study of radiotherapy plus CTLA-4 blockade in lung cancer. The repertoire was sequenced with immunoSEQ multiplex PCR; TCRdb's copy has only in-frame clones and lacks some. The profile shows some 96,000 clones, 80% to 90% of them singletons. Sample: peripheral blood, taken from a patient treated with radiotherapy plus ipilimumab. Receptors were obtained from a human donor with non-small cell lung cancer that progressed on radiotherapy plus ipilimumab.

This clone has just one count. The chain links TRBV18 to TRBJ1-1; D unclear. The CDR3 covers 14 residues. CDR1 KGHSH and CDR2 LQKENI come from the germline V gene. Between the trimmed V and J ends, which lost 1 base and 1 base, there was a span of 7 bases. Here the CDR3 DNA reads TGTGCCAGCTCACCACTCGTCTGGAACACTGAAGCTTTCTTT. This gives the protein CASSPLVWNTEAFF.

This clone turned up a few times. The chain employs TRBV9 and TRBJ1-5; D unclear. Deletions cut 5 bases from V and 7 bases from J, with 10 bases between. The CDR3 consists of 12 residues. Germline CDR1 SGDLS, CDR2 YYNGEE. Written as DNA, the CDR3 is TGTGCCAGCAGGGAACGGGAGCAGCCCCAGCATTTT. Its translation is CASREREQPQHF.

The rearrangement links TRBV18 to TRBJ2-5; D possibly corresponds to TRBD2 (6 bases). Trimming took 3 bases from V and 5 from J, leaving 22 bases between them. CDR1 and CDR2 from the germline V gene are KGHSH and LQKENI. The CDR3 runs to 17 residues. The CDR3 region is CASSPRLSGGSRETQYF. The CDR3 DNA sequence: TGTGCCAGCTCACCCCGACTTAGCGGAGGTTCACGGGAGACCCAGTACTTC. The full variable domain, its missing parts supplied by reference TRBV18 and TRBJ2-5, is NAGVMQNPRHLVRRRGQEARLRCSPMKGHSHVYWYRQLPEEGLKFMVYLQKENIIDESGMPKERFSAEFPKEGPSILRIQQVVRGDSAAYFCASSPRLSGGSRETQYFGPGTRLLVL.

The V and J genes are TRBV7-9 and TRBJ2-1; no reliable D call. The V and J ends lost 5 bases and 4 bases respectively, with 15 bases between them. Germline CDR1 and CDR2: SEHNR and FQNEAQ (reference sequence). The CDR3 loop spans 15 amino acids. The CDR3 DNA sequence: TGTGCCAGCAGCAAAACCATAGGGCGGTACAATGAGCAGTTCTTC. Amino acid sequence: CASSKTIGRYNEQFF.

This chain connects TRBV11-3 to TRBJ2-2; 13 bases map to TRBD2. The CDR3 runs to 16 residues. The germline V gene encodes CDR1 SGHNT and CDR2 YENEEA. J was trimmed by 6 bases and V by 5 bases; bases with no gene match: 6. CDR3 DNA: TGTGCCAGCAGCCCAACTAGCGGGAGGGTCTCCGGGGAGCTGTTTTTT. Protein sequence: CASSPTSGRVSGELFF.

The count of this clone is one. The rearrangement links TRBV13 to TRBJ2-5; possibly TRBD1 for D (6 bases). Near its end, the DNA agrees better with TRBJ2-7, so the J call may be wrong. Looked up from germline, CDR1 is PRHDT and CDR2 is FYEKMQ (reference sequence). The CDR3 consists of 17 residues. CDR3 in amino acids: CASSSGTTRGLSGEQYF. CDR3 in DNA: TGTGCCAGCAGCTCAGGGACGACAAGGGGGTTGTCGGGCGAGCAGTACTTC.

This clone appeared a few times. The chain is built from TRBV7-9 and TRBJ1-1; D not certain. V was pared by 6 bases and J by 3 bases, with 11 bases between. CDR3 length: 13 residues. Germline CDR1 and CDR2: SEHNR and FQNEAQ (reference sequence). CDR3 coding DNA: TGTGCCAGCAGGAACCTGGAGCACACTGAAGCTTTCTTT. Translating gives CASRNLEHTEAFF.